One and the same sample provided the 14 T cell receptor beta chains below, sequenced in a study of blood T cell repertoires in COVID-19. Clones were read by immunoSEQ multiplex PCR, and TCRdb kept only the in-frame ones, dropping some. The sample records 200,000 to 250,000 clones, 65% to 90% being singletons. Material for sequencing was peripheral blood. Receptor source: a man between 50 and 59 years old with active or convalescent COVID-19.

The CDR3 loop is CASSTLAGTDTQYF. In DNA, the CDR3 is TGTGCCAGCAGCACCTTAGCGGGAACGGATACGCAGTATTTT. The V call is TRBV9, the J call TRBJ2-3; TRBD2 aligns across 8 bases. The CDR3 length is 14 residues. Trimming took 4 bases from V and 6 from J; bases not matched to a gene: 7. Looked up from germline, CDR1 is SGDLS and CDR2 is YYNGEE.

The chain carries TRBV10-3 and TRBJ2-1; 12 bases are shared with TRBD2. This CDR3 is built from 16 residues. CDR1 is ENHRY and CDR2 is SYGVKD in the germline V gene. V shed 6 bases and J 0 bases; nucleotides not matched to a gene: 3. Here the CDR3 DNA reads TGTGCCATCAGCTGGACTAGCGGGATCTCCTACAATGAGCAGTTCTTC. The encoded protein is CAISWTSGISYNEQFF.

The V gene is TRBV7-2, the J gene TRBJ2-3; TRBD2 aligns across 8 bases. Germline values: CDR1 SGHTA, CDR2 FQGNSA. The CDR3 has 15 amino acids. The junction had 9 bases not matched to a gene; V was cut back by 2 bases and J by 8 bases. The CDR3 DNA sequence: TGTGCCAGCAGCTTAAATCCAGCGGGGGACTTTACGCAGTATTTT. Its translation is CASSLNPAGDFTQYF. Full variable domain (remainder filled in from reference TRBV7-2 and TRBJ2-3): GAGVSQSPSNKVTEKGKDVELRCDPISGHTALYWYRQSLGQGLEFLIYFQGNSAPDKSGLPSDRFSAERTGGSVSTLTIQRTQQEDSAVYLCASSLNPAGDFTQYFGPGTRLTVL.

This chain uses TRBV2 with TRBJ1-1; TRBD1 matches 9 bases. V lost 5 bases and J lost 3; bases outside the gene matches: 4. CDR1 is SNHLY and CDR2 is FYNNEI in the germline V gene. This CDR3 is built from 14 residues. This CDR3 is CASSLTGGDTEAFF. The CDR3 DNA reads TGTGCCAGCAGTCTGACAGGGGGGGACACTGAAGCTTTCTTT.

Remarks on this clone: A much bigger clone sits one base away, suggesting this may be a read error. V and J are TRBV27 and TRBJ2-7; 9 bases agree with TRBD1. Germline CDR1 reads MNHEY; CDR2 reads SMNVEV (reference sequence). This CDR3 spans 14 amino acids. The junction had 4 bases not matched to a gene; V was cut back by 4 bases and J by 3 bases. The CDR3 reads CASSSPGQGYEQYF. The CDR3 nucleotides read TGTGCCAGCAGTTCGCCGGGACAGGGCTACGAGCAGTACTTC.

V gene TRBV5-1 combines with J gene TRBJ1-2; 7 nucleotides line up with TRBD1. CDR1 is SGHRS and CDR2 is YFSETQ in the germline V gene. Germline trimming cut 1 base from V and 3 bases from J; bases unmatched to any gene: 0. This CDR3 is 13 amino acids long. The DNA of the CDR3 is TGCGCCAGCAGCTTGCAGGGGGACTATGGCTACACCTTC. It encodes CASSLQGDYGYTF. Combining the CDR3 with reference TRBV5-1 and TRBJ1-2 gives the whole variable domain KAGVTQTPRYLIKTRGQQVTLSCSPISGHRSVSWYQQTPGQGLQFLFEYFSETQRNKGNFPGRFSGRQFSNSRSEMNVSTLELGDSALYLCASSLQGDYGYTFGSGTRLTVV.

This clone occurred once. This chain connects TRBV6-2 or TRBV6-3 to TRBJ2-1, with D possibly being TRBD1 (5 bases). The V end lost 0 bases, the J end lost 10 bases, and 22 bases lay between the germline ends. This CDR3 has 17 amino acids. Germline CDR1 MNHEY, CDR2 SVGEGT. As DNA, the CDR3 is TGTGCCAGCAGTTACTCGTCCTGGGGCAGGGTCGGTGGAGAGCAGTTCTTC. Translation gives CASSYSSWGRVGGEQFF.

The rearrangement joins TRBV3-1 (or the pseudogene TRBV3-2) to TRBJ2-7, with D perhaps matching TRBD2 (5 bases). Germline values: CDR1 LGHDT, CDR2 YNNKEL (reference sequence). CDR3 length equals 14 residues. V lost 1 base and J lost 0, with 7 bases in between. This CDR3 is CASSQAGNSYEQYF. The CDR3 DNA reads TGTGCCAGCAGCCAAGCGGGAAACTCCTACGAGCAGTACTTC.

The CDR3 DNA reads as TGTGCCAGCTCACCGGGACAGAGGTCTCATTATGGCTACACCTTC. Encoded protein: CASSPGQRSHYGYTF. This chain links TRBV18 with TRBJ1-2; 7 positions agree with TRBD1. Germline V CDR1 and CDR2: KGHSH, LQKENI. The CDR3 spans 15 residues. With 3 bases clipped from V and 5 bases from J, the junction kept 9 bases outside the gene matches.

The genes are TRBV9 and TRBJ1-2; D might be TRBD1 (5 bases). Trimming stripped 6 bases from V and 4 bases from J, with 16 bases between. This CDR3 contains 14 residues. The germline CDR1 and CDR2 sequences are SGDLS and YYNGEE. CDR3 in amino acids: CASKQVGAPYGYTF. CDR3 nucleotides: TGTGCCAGCAAGCAAGTAGGGGCCCCCTATGGCTACACCTTC.

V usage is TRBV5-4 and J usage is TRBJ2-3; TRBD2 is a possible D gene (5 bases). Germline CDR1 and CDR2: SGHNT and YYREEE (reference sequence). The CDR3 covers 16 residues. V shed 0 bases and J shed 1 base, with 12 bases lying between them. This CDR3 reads CASSLGGAGRTDTQYF. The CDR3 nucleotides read TGTGCCAGCAGCTTGGGAGGTGCGGGCCGCACAGATACGCAGTATTTT.

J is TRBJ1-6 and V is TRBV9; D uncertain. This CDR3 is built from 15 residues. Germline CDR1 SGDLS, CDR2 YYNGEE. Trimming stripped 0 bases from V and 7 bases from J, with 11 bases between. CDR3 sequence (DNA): TGTGCCAGCAGCGTAGGAGGAAGAATGAATTCACCCCTCCACTTT. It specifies CASSVGGRMNSPLHF. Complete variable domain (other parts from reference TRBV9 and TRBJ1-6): DSGVTQTPKHLITATGQRVTLRCSPRSGDLSVYWYQQSLDQGLQFLIQYYNGEERAKGNILERFSAQQFPDLHSELNLSSLELGDSALYFCASSVGGRMNSPLHFGNGTRLTVT.

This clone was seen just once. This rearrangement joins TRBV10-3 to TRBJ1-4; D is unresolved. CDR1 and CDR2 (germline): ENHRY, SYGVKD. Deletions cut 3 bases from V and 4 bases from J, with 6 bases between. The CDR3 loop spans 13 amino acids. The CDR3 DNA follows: TGTGCCATCAGTGATCGGGGTAATGAAAAACTGTTTTTT. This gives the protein CAISDRGNEKLFF.

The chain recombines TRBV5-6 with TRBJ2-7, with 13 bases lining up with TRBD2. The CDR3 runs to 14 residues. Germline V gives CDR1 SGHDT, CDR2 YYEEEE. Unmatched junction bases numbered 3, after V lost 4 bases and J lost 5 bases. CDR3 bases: TGTGCCAGCAGCACCGGACTAGCGGGGGACGAGCAGTACGTC. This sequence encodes CASSTGLAGDEQYV.